This T cell receptor beta chain appears in the sequencing data of a study of OX40 agonist ivuxolimab in advanced cancers. Study-wide context: The study gave patients intravenous ivuxolimab at 0.01 to 10 mg/kg every 2 weeks.

This clone was seen a handful of times. Antigen specificity is unknown. The CDR3 covers 13 residues. Germline V gene sequence: CDR1 SGHAT, CDR2 FQNNGV. The V and J ends lost 5 bases and 5 bases respectively, with 12 bases between them. Clones were read by immunoSEQ multiplex PCR, and TCRdb kept only the in-frame ones, dropping some. The sample lists 55,000 to 80,000 clones, around 84% seen once, with around 2.3% in the top ten. General observations from the study: Patients with a partial response at 0.1-3.0 mg/kg had among the lowest clonal expansion. Clonal expansion from baseline to week 6 occurred in both CD4+ and CD8+ T cells.

The V and J genes are TRBV11-2 and TRBJ2-5; D perhaps matches TRBD1 (6 bases). The sample consisted of CD4+ or CD8+ T cells sorted from blood, taken in a trial of the OX40 agonist ivuxolimab. The sequence was obtained from an adult with an advanced solid tumor such as melanoma, head and neck, liver or kidney cancer. The CDR3 sequence: CASSPGAWETQYF. In nucleotides, the CDR3 is TGTGCCAGCAGCCCAGGGGCTTGGGAGACCCAGTACTTC.